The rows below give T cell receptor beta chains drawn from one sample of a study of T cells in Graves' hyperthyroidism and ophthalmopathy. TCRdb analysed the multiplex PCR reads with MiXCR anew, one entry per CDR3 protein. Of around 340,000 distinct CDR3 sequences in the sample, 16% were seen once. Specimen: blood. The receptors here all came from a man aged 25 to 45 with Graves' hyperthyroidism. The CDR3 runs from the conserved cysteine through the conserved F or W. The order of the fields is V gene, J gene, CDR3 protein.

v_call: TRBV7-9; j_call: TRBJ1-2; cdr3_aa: CASSRAGTASYGYTF
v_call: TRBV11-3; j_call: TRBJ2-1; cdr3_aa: CASSLEPDSGRGFF
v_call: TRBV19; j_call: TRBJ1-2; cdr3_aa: CASSIGGGEGGYTF
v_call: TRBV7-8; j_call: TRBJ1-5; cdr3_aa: CASSSGRSAQHF
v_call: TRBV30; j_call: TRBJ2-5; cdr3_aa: CAWTLYQETQYF
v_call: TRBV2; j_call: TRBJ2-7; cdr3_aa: CASRQDAATYEQYF
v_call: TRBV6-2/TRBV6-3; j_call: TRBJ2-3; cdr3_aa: CASLNEGAAPDTQYF
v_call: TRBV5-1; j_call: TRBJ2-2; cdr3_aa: CASSLHLPSGHTGELFF
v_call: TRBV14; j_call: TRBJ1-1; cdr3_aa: CASSQDQNTEAFF
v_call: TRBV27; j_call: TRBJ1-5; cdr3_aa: CASSSGRSNQPQHF
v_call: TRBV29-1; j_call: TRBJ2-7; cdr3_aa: CSVKEGVGYEQYF
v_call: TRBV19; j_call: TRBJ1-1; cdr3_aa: CASSIHRDLEAFF
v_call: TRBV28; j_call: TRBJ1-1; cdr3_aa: CASSPRQRGYTEAFF
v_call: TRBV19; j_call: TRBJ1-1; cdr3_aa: CASSIDDGQNTEAFF
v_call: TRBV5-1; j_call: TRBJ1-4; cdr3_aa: CASSTRTAEKLFF
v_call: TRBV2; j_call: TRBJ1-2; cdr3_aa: CASSQNRGSEGYTF
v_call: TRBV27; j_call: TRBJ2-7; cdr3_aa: CASSGTGTVYEQYF
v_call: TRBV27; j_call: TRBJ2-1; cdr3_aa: CASSGPGTGVTFEQFF
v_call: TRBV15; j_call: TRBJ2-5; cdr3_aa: CATSRGAVQETQYF
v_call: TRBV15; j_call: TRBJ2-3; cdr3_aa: CATSTGSDTQYF
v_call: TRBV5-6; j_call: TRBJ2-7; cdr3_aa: CASSQSAGLDYTEYF
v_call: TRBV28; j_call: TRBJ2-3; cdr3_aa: CASRGTSGRALSSDTQYF
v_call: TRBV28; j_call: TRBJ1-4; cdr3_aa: CASSTLPITEKLFF
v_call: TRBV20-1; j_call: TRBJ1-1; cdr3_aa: CSARPPPTGGHTEAFF
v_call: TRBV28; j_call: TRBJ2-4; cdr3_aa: CATLPRTANIQYF
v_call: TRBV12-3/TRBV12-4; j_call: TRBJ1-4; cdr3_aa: CASSHHPGTTNEKLFF
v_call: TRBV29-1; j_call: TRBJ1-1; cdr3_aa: CSVAHLGTVNTEAFF
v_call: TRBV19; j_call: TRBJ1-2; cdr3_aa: CASSIQGAAVRDGYTF
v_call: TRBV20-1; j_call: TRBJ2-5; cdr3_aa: CSATSGRSQETQYF
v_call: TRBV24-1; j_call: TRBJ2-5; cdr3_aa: CATSEGDARQETQYF
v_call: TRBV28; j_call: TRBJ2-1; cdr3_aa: CASSLVVSYNEQFF
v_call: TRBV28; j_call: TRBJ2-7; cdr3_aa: CASSSVPGQGTRQYF
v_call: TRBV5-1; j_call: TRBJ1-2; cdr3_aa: CASSPAVLEGGYTF
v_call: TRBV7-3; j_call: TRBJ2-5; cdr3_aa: CASSLGSSARTQYF
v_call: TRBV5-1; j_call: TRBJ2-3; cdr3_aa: CASSRDSHTDTQYF
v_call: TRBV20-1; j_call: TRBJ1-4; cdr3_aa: CSARDELPGPRFSNEKLFF
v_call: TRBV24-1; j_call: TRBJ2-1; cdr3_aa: CATALTSGSGYEQFF
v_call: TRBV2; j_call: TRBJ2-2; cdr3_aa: CASTLTGELFF
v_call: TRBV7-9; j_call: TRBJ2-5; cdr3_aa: CASSTPQGQRETQYF
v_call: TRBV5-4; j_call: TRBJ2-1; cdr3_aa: CASSLTGSIEQFF
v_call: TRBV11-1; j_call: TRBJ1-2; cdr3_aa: CASSPRRTDFYGYTF
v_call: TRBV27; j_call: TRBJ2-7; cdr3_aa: CASSLTGLPPYEQYF
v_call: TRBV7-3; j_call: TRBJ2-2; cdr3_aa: CASSLLAVAGELFF
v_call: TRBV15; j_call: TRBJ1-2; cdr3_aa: CATSGGDRAIEGYTF
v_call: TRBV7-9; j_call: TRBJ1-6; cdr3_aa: CASSFQGDSPLHF
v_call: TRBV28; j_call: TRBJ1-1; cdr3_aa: CASTLLGGENTEAFF
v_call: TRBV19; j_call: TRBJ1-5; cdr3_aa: CASSLADYSNQPQHF
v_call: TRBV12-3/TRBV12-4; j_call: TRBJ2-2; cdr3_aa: CASGAASYTGELFF
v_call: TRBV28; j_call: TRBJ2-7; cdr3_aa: CASRTDTSYEQYF
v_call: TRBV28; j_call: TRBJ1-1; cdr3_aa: CATARPTNTEAFF
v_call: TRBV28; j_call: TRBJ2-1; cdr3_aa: CASSYQGPLLIF
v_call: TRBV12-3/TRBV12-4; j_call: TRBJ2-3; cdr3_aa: CASSSDSGERADTQYF
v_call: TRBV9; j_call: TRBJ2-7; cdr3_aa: CASSREPVGLAGAEQYF
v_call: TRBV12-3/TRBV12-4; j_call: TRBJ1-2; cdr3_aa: CASSFSYGYTF
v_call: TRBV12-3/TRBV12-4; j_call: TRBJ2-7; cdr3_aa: CASSPLGLAYEQYF
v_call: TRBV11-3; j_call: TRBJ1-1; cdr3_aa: CASSLSWVNTEAFF
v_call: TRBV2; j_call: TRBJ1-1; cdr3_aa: CASGVDLNTEAFF
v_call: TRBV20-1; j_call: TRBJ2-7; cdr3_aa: CSARRYSYEQYF
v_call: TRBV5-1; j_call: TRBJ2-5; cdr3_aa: CASSPGVGQETQYF
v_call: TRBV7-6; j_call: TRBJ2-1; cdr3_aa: CASSLARGEGEQFF